What follows are 10 T cell receptor beta chains derived from one specimen sequenced in a study of blood T cell repertoires in COVID-19. Repertoires were generated with immunoSEQ multiplex PCR, while TCRdb's copy carries only in-frame clones and drops some. The table includes roughly 80,000 clones, roughly 80% detected once. Sequencing was done on a sample of peripheral blood. Receptors originate from a human donor in a cohort sampled during active COVID-19.

The CDR3 region has the DNA TGTGCCAGCACCCCCAGACAGGGTCGGTACGAGCAGTACTTC. Translated, it gives CASTPRQGRYEQYF. The rearrangement joins TRBV2 to TRBJ2-7; 7 nucleotides line up with TRBD1. There are 14 residues in the CDR3. Germline-derived CDR1 and CDR2 are SNHLY and FYNNEI. J was trimmed by 4 bases and V by 7 bases; bases with no gene match: 10.

In this sample, this clone turned up once. V is TRBV5-4 and J is TRBJ1-2; D is ambiguous. Germline lookup yields CDR1 SGHNT and CDR2 YYREEE (reference sequence). The CDR3 spans 16 residues. V lost 0 bases, J lost 5 bases, and 17 bases lay in between. The CDR3 region is CASSLAGQPPGYGYTF. CDR3 coding DNA: TGTGCCAGCAGCTTGGCTGGGCAGCCACCCGGATATGGCTACACCTTC.

The chain combines TRBV6-5 with TRBJ2-2, with D tentatively TRBD2 (6 bases). Germline V gives CDR1 MNHEY, CDR2 SVGAGI. Trimming took off 8 bases at V and 4 bases at J, with 17 bases between the two ends. This CDR3 contains 15 residues. CDR3 sequence reads: CASGSGGIGTGELFF. CDR3 DNA sequence: TGTGCCAGCGGATCCGGGGGAATTGGCACCGGGGAGCTGTTTTTT.

The rearrangement uses TRBV10-3 and TRBJ2-3; the match to TRBD2 covers 16 bases. From germline, CDR1 is ENHRY and CDR2 SYGVKD. The CDR3 runs to 19 residues. V was pared by 6 bases and J by 2 bases, with 11 bases of the junction left unmatched. The CDR3 DNA sequence: TGTGCCATCAGAGGGACTAGCGGGGGGGCAGGGTACCTCACAGATACGCAGTATTTT. As protein: CAIRGTSGGAGYLTDTQYF.

A single count supports this clone. The V and J genes are TRBV6-2 or TRBV6-3 and TRBJ2-3; maybe TRBD2 (6 bases). The CDR3 totals 16 residues. V shed 2 bases and J shed 0 bases, with 12 bases lying between them. Per germline, CDR1 MNHEY and CDR2 SVGEGT. CDR3: CASSYGPGTSTDTQYF. CDR3 sequence (DNA): TGTGCCAGCAGTTACGGGCCGGGGACTAGCACAGATACGCAGTATTTT.

The chain combines TRBV5-6 with TRBJ2-7; 8 nucleotides match TRBD2. J lost 3 bases, V lost 1 base, and 6 bases had no gene match. The CDR3 length is 15 residues. The germline V gene has CDR1 SGHDT and CDR2 YYEEEE. This chain's CDR3 is CASSLTGGLIYEQYF. The CDR3 DNA sequence: TGTGCCAGCAGCTTGACGGGGGGGCTGATCTACGAGCAGTACTTC.

This clone was recorded a few times. This chain links TRBV19 with TRBJ2-5, with 8 bases lining up with TRBD1. The CDR3 runs to 15 residues. Trimming at V came to 6 bases and at J to 5 bases, leaving 11 bases not matched to a gene. Germline values: CDR1 LNHDA, CDR2 SQIVND (reference sequence). CDR3 residues: CASSRVGPGGETQYF. The CDR3 bases are TGTGCCAGTAGCAGGGTGGGACCAGGGGGCGAGACCCAGTACTTC.

The chain combines TRBV7-9 with TRBJ2-1; the match to TRBD2 covers 9 bases. The CDR3 runs to 18 residues. Germline CDR1 reads SEHNR; CDR2 reads FQNEAQ (reference sequence). V shed 3 bases and J 3 bases; nucleotides not matched to a gene: 12. The CDR3: CASSFSGGPLRSYNEQFF. In DNA form, the CDR3 reads TGTGCCAGCAGCTTCAGCGGGGGGCCACTCCGGAGCTACAATGAGCAGTTCTTC.

V usage is TRBV28 and J usage is TRBJ1-2; TRBD1 matches 9 bases. The J segment lost 2 bases and the V segment lost 8 bases, leaving 9 bases of the junction unmatched. Germline V lookup: CDR1 MDHEN, CDR2 SYDVKM. The length of the CDR3 is 15 residues. This CDR3 reads CASGKQGAANYGYTF. DNA for the CDR3: TGTGCCAGCGGTAAACAGGGGGCTGCGAACTATGGCTACACCTTC.

V is TRBV5-8 and J is TRBJ2-7; 14 positions match TRBD2. The CDR3 loop spans 15 amino acids. CDR1 and CDR2 (germline): SGHTS, YDEGEE. The ends lost 3 bases at V and 9 bases at J; junction bases unmatched: 8. As DNA, the CDR3 is TGTGCCAGCAGCTGGGGGACTAGCGGGGGCTGGGGGCAGTACTTC. Amino acid sequence: CASSWGTSGGWGQYF. The full variable domain, rest sourced from reference TRBV5-8 and TRBJ2-7, is EAGVTQSPTHLIKTRGQQATLRCSPISGHTSVYWYQQALGLGLQFLLWYDEGEERNRGNFPPRFSGRQFPNYSSELNVNALELEDSALYLCASSWGTSGGWGQYFGPGTRLTVT.